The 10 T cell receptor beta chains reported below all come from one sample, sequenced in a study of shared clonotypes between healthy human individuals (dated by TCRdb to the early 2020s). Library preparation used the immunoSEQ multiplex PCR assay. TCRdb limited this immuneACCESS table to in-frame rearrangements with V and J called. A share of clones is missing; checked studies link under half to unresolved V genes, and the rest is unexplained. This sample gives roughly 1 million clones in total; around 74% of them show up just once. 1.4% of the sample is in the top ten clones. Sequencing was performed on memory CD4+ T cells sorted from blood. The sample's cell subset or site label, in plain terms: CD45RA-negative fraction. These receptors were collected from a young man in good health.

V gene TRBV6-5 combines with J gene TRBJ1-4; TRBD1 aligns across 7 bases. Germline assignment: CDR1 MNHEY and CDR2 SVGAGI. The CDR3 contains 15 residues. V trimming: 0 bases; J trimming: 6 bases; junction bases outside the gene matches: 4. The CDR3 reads CASSYSGGADEKLFF. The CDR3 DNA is TGTGCCAGCAGTTACTCAGGGGGCGCGGATGAAAAACTGTTTTTT.

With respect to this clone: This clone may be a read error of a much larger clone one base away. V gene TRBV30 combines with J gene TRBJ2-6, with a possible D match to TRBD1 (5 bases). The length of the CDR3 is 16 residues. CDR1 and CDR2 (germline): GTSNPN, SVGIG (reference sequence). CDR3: CAWSVRRPSGANALTF. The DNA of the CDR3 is TGTGCCTGGAGTGTACGTAGGCCCTCTGGGGCCAACGCCCTGACTTTC.

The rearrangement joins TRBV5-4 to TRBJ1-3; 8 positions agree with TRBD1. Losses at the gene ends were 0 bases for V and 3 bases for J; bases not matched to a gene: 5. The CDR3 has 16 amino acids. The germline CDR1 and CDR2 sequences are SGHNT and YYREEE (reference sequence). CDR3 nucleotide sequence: TGTGCCAGCAGCTTGGCCGGACAGGGACTTGGAAACACCATATATTTT. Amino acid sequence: CASSLAGQGLGNTIYF.

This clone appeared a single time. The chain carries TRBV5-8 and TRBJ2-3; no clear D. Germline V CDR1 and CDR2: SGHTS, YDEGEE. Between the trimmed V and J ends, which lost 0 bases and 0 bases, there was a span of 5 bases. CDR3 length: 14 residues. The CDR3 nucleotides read TGTGCCAGCAGCTTGGGCCTTAGCACAGATACGCAGTATTTT. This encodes CASSLGLSTDTQYF.

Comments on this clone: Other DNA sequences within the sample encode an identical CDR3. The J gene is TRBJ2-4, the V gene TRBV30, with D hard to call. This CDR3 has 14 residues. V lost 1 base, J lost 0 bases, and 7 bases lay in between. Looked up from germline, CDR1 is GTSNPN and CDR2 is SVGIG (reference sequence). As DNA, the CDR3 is TGTGCCTGGAGTGACGGGCTAGCCAAAAACATTCAGTACTTC. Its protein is CAWSDGLAKNIQYF.

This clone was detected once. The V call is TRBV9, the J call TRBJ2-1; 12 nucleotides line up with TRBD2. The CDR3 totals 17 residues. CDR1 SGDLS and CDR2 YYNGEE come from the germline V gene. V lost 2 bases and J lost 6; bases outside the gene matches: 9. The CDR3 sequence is CASSVASGGADLNEQFF. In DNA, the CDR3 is TGTGCCAGCAGCGTCGCTAGCGGGGGGGCCGACCTCAATGAGCAGTTCTTC.

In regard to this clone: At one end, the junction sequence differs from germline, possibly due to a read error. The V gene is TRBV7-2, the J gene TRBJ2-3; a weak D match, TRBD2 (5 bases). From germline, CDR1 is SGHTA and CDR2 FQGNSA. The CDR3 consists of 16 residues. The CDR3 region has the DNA TGCGCCAGCAGCCAAGATCTCCAGCGGAGCACAGATACGCAGTATTTT. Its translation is CASSQDLQRSTDTQYF.

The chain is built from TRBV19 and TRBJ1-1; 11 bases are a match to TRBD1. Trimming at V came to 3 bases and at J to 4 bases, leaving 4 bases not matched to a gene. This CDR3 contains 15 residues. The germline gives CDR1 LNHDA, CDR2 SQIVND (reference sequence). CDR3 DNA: TGTGCCAGTAGTATGGACAGGGGGCGGGCCACTGAAGCTTTCTTT. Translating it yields CASSMDRGRATEAFF.

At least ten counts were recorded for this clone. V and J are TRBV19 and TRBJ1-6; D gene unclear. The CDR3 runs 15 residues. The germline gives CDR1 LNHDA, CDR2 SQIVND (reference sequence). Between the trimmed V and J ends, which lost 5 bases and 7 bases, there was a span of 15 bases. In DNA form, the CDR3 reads TGTGCCAGTAGTCCAGTCCGGTGGGAGAATTCACCCCTCCACTTT. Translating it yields CASSPVRWENSPLHF.

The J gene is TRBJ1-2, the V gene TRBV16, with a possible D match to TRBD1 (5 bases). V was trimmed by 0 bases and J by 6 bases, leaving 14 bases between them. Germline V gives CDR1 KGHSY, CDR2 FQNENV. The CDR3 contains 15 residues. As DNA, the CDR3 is TGTGCCAGCAGCCAATCGTCCTGGCGCAGGGATGGCTACACCTTC. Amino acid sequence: CASSQSSWRRDGYTF.